This T cell receptor (beta chain) was captured in a study of blood T cell repertoires in COVID-19. The table came from immunoSEQ multiplex PCR; TCRdb's copy has only in-frame clones and leaves some out. Of 40,000 to 55,000 clones listed, roughly nine tenths are singletons. CDR3 length: 15 amino acids. Germline assignment: CDR1 KGHSH and CDR2 LQKENI. V lost 3 bases and J lost 3, with 14 bases in between. The sample comprised peripheral blood. The gene calls are TRBV18 and TRBJ1-2; D ambiguous. The clonotype comes from a man between 70 and 80 years old with active COVID-19. The CDR3 DNA sequence: TGTGCCAGCTCACCTAATCCGCAGATTTACTATGGCTACACCTTC. Protein product: CASSPNPQIYYGYTF.